The clone carrying this TCR beta chain was observed many times. Its antigen is unidentified. The data derive from a study of identical twins. Study results and caveats: Model-predicted out-of-frame TCR alpha sharing fell below observed values in monozygotic twins. Cord blood's abundant beta clonotypes had fewer insertions, unlike memory repertoires.

TCRdb reprocessed the 5' RACE reads with MiXCR, giving one entry per CDR3 protein. The sample includes fewer than 250,000 distinct CDR3 sequences, approximately 7.9% of them seen just once. Per germline, CDR1 MGHRA and CDR2 YSYEKL. Trimming cost V 2 bases and J 5 bases; bases outside gene matches: 13. The CDR3 contains 17 residues. The sample was also reused in another study, on yellow fever vaccine responses in identical twins. That work contributes: Twins' vaccine T cell response reportedly seemed partly convergent, partly personalized.

This receptor was taken from a woman under 30 in good health. The sequencing input was CD8+ T cells sorted from blood. This sequence joins TRBV4-1 and TRBJ1-1; 8 bases are a match to TRBD1. The CDR3 sequence: CASSQNGGQGLRTEAFF. In nucleotides, the CDR3 is TGCGCCAGCAGCCAAAACGGAGGACAGGGCTTGAGGACTGAAGCTTTCTTT.